The present TCR beta chain was sequenced within a study of blood T cell repertoires in COVID-19. The CDR3 sequence is 15 residues long. Germline assignment: CDR1 MNHEY and CDR2 SMNVEV (reference sequence). The V end was cut by 3 bases, the J end by 0 bases, with 9 bases between. This table comes from immunoSEQ multiplex PCR, and its TCRdb copy is limited to in-frame clones, with some not included. The data contain about 250,000 clones, roughly 81% of them singletons. The sample comprised peripheral blood. The chain joins TRBV27 to TRBJ1-3; D might be TRBD1 (5 bases). The TCR comes from a man aged 50 to 59 with acute or convalescent COVID-19. This chain's CDR3 is CASSLSGGSGNTIYF. The CDR3 DNA reads TGTGCCAGCAGTTTGTCGGGGGGCTCTGGAAACACCATATATTTT.